This TCR beta chain was identified during a study of blood T cell repertoires in COVID-19. For the study at large: From T cells, B-cell-depleted T cells, or PBMCs came the material, which was cDNA or gDNA.

Germline CDR1 SQVTM, CDR2 ANQGSEA. The CDR3 has 14 residues. V was pared by 3 bases and J by 6 bases, with 6 bases of the junction left unmatched. Clones were sequenced by immunoSEQ multiplex PCR, and TCRdb holds only the in-frame ones, with some missing. The table lists some 50,000 clones, roughly nine tenths of them singletons. The chain recombines TRBV29-1 with TRBJ2-5, with 11 nucleotides matching TRBD1. Sequenced material: peripheral blood. The TCR originated in a man in his sixties or seventies with active COVID-19. CDR3 region: CSVDKGQGVQTQYF. CDR3 bases: TGCAGCGTTGATAAGGGACAGGGGGTACAGACCCAGTACTTC.